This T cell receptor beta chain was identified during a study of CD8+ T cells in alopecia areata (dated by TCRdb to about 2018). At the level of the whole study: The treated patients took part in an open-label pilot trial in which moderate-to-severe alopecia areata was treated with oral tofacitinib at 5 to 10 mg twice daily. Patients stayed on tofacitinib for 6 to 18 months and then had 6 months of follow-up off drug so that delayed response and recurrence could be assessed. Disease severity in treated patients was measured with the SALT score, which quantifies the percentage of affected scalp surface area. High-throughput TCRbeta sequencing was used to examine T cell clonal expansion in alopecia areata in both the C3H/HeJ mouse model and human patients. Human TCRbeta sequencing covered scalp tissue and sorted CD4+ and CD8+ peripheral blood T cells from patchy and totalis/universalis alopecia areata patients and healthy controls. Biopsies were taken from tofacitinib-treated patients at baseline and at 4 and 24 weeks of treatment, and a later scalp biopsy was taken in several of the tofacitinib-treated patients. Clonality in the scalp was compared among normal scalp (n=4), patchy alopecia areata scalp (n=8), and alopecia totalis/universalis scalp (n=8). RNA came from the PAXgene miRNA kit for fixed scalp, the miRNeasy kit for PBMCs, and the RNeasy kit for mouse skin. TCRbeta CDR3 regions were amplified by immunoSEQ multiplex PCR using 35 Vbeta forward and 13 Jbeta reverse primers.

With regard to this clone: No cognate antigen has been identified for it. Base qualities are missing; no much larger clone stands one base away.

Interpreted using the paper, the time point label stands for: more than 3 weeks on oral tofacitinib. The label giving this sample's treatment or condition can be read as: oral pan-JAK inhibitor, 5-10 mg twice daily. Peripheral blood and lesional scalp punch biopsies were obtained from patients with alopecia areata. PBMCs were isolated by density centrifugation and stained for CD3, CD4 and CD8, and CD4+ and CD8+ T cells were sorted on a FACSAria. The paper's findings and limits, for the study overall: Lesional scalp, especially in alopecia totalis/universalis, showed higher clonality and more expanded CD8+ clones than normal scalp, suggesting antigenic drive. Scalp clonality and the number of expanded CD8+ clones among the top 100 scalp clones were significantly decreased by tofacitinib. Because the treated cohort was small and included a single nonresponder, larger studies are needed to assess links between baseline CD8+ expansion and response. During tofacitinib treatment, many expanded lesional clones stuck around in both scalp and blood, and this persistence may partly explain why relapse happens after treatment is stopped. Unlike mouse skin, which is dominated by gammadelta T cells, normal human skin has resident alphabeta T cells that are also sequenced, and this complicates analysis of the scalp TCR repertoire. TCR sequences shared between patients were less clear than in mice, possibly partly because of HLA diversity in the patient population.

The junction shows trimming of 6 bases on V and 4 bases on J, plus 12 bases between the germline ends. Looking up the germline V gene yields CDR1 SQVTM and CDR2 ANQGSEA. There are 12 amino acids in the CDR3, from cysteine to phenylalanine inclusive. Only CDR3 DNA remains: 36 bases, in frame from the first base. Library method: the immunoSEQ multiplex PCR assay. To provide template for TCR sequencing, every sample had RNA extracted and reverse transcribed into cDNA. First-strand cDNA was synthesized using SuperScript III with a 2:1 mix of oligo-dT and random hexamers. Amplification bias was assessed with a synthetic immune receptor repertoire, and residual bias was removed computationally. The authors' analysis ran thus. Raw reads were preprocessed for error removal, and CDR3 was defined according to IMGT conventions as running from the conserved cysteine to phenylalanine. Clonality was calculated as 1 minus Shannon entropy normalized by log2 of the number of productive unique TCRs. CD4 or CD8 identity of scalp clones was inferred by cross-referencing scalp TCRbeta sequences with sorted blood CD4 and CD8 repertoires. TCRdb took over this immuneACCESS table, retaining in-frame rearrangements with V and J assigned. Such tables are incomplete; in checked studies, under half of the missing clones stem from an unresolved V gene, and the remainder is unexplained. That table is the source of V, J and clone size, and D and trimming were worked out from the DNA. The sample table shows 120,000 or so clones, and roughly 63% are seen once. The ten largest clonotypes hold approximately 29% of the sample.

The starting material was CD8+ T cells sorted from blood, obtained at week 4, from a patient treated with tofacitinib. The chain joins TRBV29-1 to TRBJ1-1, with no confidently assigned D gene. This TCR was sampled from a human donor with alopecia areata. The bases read TGCAGCGTCCCGGGAATGGGCACTGAAGCTTTCTTT. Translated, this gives CSVPGMGTEAFF.